This T cell receptor beta chain was observed in a study of cytotoxic CD8 clonotypes in ibrutinib-treated CLL. Depth targeted 1 in 200,000 to 1 in 1 million T cells, averaging roughly 9.3x coverage per clonotype. TCRdb's copy holds only in-frame clones and misses some; the assay was immunoSEQ multiplex PCR. The sample contains over 200,000 clones, just over 70% of which appear only once. General study findings and limits: Having risen at ibrutinib response, clonality had fallen back toward baseline by progression. Clonality correlated strongly with circulating CD8+ T cells and exceeded age-matched healthy donors at baseline. Public clonotypes, an uncommon group, contracted or remained stable on treatment.

CDR1 and CDR2 from the germline V gene are MGHDK and SYGVNS. The CDR3 is made up of 14 amino acids. Trimming removed 2 bases at V and 6 bases at J, with 11 bases between. In its sample, this clone was seen a few times. Its antigen remains unknown. The chain couples TRBV25-1 to TRBJ2-1, with TRBD1 as a possible D gene (6 bases). The TCR comes from a human donor with chronic lymphocytic leukemia. Here the sequenced sample was PBMCs, taken after 12 months of ibrutinib treatment. Here the CDR3 DNA reads TGTGCCAGCAGTGAAGTACTAGGGGGCAATGAGCAGTTCTTC. Protein sequence: CASSEVLGGNEQFF.